This entry is about one T cell receptor (beta chain). Its target is unknown. This specimen comes from a study of T cell responses to AZD1222 COVID-19 vaccine. Assay: immunoSEQ multiplex PCR; the TCRdb copy retains only in-frame clones and omits some. The repertoire includes over 110,000 clones, roughly 93% of them detected once, and 9.5% to 15% sits in the top ten. The V gene lost 4 bases and the J gene lost 0 bases, with 19 bases spanning the gap. Germline CDR1 is ENHRY and CDR2 is SYGVKD. This CDR3 spans 18 amino acids. Whole-study findings and limits: Reportedly, nearly half of unique spike TCRs recognized epitopes outside B.1.351/B.1.1.7 mutations.

The TCR was taken from an adult who had recovered from COVID-19. This sequence joins TRBV10-3 and TRBJ2-1, with D possibly TRBD2 on 7 matching bases. The material was peripheral blood, obtained after recovery from COVID-19. CDR3 DNA: TGTGCCATCAGTGGGGGGGCGGGGGCCCCTAGCTCCTACAATGAGCAGTTCTTC. Its translation is CAISGGAGAPSSYNEQFF.